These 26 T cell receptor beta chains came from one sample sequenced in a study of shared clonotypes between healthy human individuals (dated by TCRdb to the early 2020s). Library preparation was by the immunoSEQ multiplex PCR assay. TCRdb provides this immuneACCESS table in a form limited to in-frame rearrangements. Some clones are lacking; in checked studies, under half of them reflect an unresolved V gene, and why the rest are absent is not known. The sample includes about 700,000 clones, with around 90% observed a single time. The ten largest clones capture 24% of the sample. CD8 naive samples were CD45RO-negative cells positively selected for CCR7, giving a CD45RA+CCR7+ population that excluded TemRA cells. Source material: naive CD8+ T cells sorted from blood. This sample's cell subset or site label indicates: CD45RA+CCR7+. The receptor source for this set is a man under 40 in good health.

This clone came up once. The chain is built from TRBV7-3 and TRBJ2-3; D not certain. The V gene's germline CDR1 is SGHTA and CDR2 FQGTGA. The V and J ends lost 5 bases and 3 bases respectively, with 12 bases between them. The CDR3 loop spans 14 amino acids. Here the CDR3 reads CASSPSERTDTQYF. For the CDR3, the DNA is TGTGCCAGCAGCCCAAGCGAGAGAACAGATACGCAGTATTTT.

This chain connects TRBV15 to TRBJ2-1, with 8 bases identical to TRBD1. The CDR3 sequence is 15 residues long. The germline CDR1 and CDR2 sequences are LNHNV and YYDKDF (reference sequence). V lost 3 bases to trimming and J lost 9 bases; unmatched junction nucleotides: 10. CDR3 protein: CATSSPGTGYVEQFF. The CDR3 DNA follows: TGTGCCACCAGCAGCCCCGGGACAGGATACGTTGAGCAGTTCTTC.

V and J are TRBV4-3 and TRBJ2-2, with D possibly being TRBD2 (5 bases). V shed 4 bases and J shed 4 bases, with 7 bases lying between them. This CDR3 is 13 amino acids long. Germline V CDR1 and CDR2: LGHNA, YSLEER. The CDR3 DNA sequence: TGCGCCAGCAGCCCGGGGAGCACCGGGGAGCTGTTTTTT. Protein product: CASSPGSTGELFF.

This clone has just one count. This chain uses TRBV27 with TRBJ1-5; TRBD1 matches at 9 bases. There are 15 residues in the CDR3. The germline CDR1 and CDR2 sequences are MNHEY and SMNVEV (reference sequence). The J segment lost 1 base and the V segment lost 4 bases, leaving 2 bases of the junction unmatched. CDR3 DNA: TGTGCCAGCAGTTCCGGACAGGGGAGCAATCAGCCCCAGCATTTT. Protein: CASSSGQGSNQPQHF.

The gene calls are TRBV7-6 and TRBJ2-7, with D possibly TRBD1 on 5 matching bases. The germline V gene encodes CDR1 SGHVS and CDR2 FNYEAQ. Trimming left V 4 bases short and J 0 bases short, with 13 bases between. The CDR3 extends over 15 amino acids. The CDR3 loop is CASSSTGQSSYEQYF. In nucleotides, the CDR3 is TGTGCCAGCAGCTCCACAGGTCAGAGCTCCTACGAGCAGTACTTC.

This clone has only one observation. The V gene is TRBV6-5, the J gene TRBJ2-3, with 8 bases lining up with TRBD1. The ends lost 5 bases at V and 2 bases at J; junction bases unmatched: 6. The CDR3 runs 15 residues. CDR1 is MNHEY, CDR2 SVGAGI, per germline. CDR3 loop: CASSPQGEATDTQYF. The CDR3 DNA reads TGTGCCAGCAGTCCACAGGGGGAAGCCACAGATACGCAGTATTTT.

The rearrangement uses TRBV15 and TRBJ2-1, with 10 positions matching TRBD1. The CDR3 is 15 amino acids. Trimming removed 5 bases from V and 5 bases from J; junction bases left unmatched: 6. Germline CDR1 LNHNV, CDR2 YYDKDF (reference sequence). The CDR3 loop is CATSRDRGQNNEQFF. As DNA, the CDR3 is TGTGCCACCAGCCGCGACAGGGGGCAAAACAATGAGCAGTTCTTC.

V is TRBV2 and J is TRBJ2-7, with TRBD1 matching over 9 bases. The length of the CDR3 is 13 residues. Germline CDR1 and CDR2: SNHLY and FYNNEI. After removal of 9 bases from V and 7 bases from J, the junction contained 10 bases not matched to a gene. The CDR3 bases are TGTGCCAGTGGGTGGGGACAGGGCTGGGAGCAGTACTTC. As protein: CASGWGQGWEQYF.

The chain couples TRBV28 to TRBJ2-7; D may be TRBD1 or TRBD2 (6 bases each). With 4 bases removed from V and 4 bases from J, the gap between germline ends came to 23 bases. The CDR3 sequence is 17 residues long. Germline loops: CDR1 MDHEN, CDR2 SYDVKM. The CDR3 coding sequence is TGTGCCAGCAGTTCGGCCATTGGGGGGCAAAGCCTGTACGAGCAGTACTTC. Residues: CASSSAIGGQSLYEQYF. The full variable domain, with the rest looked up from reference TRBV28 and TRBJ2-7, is DVKVTQSSRYLVKRTGEKVFLECVQDMDHENMFWYRQDPGLGLRLIYFSYDVKMKEKGDIPEGYSVSREKKERFSLILESASTNQTSMYLCASSSAIGGQSLYEQYFGPGTRLTVT.

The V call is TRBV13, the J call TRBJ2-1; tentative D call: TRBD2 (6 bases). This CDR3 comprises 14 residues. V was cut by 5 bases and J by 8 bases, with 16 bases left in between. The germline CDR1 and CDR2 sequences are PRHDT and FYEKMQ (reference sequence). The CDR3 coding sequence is TGTGCCAGCAGCGGACTAAGCGCCTTGTATGAGCAGTTCTTC. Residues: CASSGLSALYEQFF.

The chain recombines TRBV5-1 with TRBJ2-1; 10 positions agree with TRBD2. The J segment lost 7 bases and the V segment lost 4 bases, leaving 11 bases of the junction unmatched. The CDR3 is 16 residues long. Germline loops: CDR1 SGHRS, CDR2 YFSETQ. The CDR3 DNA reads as TGCGCCAGCAGCGAAATCGTAAGCGGGAGGGATAATGAGCAGTTCTTC. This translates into CASSEIVSGRDNEQFF.

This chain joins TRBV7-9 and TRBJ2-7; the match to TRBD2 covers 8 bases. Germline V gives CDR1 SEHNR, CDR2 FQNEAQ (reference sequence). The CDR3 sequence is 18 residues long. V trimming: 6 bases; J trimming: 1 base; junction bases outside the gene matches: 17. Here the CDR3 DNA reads TGTGCCAGCAGTCGTCACCCCCAGCCCGGGACTAGATCCTACGAGCAGTACTTC. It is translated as CASSRHPQPGTRSYEQYF.

CDR3 DNA sequence: TGTGCCAGCAGCCAAGACTATACGCAGTATTTT. Its translation is CASSQDYTQYF. The rearrangement uses TRBV14 and TRBJ2-3; D gene ambiguous. Germline V CDR1 and CDR2: SGHDN, FVKESK. V was cut by 0 bases and J by 7 bases, with 2 bases left in between. The CDR3 is 11 amino acids. The full variable domain, rest sourced from reference TRBV14 and TRBJ2-3, is EAGVTQFPSHSVIEKGQTVTLRCDPISGHDNLYWYRRVMGKEIKFLLHFVKESKQDESGMPNNRFLAERTGGTYSTLKVQPAELEDSGVYFCASSQDYTQYFGPGTRLTVL.

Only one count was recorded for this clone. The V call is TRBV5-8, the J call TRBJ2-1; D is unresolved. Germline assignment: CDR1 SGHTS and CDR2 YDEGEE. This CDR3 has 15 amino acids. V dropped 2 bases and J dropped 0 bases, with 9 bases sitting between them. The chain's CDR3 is CASSLIESSYNEQFF. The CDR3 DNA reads TGTGCCAGCAGCTTAATAGAGAGCTCCTACAATGAGCAGTTCTTC. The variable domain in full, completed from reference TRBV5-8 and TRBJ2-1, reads EAGVTQSPTHLIKTRGQQATLRCSPISGHTSVYWYQQALGLGLQFLLWYDEGEERNRGNFPPRFSGRQFPNYSSELNVNALELEDSALYLCASSLIESSYNEQFFGPGTRLTVL.

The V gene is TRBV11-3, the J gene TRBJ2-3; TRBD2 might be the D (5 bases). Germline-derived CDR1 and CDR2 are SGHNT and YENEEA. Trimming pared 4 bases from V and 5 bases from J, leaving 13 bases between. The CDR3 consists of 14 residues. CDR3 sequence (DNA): TGTGCCAGCAGCTCCGGGGATCGTGGAGATACGCAGTATTTT. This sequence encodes CASSSGDRGDTQYF.

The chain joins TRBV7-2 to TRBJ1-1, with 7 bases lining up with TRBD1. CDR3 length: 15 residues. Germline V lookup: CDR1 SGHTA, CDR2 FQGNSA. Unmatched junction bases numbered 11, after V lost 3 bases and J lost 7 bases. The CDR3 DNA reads TGTGCCAGCAGCTTCTATACAGGGGTCCAGGATGAAGCTTTCTTT. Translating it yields CASSFYTGVQDEAFF.

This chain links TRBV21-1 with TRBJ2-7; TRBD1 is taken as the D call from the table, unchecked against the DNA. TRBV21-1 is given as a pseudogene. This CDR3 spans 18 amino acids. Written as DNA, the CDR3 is TGTGCCAGCAGCAAAGCACCCCTTCGGACAGGGCGGGCTAGCGAGCAGTACTTC. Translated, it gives CASSKAPLRTGRASEQYF.

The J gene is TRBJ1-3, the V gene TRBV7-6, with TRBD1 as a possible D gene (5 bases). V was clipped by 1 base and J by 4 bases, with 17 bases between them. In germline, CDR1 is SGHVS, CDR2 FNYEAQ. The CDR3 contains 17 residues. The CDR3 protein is CASSLGARGALGNTIYF. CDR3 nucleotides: TGTGCCAGCAGCTTAGGAGCAAGGGGCGCGTTAGGAAACACCATATATTTT. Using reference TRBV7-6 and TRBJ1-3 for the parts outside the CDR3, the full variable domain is GAGVSQSPRYKVTKRGQDVALRCDPISGHVSLYWYRQALGQGPEFLTYFNYEAQQDKSGLPNDRFSAERPEGSISTLTIQRTEQRDSAMYRCASSLGARGALGNTIYFGEGSWLTVV.

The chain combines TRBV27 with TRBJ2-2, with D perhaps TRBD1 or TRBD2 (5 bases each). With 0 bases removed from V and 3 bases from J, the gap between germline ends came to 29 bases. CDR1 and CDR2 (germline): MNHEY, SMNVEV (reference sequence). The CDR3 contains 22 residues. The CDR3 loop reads CASSLSDPFVRGGQQYTGELFF. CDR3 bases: TGTGCCAGCAGTTTATCTGACCCCTTCGTGAGGGGTGGTCAGCAGTACACCGGGGAGCTGTTTTTT.

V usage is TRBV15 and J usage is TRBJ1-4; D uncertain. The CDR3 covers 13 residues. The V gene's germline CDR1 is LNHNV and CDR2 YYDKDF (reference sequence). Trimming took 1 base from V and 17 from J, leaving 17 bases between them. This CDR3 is CATSRVGNRRIFF. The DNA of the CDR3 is TGTGCCACCAGCAGAGTTGGAAACCGACGGATATTTTTT.

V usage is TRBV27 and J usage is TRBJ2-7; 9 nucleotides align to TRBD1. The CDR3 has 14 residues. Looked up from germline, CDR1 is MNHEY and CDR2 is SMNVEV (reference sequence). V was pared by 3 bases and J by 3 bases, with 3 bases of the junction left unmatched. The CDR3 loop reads CASSFTGGYYEQYF. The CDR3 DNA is TGTGCCAGCAGTTTTACAGGGGGCTACTACGAGCAGTACTTC.

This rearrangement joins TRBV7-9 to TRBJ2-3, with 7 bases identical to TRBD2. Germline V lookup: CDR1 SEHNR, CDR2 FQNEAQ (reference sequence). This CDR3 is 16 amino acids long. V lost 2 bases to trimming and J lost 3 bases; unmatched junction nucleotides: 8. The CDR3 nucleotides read TGTGCCAGCAGCTTACGTCTGGACGGGGGGACAGATACGCAGTATTTT. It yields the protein CASSLRLDGGTDTQYF.

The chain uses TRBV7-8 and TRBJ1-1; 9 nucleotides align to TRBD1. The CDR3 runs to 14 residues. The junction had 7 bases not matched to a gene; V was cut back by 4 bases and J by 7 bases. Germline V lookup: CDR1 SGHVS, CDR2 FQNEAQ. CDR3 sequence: CASSSTGGGVEAFF. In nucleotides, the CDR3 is TGTGCCAGCAGCTCCACAGGGGGCGGAGTTGAAGCTTTCTTT.

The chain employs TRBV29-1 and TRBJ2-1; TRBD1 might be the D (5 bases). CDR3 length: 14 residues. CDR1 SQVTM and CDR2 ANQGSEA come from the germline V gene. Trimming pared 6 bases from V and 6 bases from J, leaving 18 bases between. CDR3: CSVYRIGDTNEQFF. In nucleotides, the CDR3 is TGCAGCGTATACAGGATAGGAGACACCAATGAGCAGTTCTTC.

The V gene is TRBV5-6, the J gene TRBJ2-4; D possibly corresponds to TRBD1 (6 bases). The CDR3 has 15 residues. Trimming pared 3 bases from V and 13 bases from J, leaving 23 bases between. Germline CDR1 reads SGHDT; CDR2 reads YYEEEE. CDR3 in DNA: TGTGCCAGCAGCTGGGGCCAGGGGTCTTCGAAAGTCCAGTACTTC. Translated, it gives CASSWGQGSSKVQYF.

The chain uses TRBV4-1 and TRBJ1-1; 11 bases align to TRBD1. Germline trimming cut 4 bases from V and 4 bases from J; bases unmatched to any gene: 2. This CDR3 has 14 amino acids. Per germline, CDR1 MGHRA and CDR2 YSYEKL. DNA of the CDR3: TGCGCCAGCAGCCTAGGGACAGGGGGCACTGAAGCTTTCTTT. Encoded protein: CASSLGTGGTEAFF.